This is a list of T cell receptor beta chains from one sample in a study of graft-versus-host responses after intestinal transplantation. The repertoire was sequenced with immunoSEQ multiplex PCR; TCRdb's copy has only in-frame clones and lacks some. The sample includes tens of thousands of clones, 75% to 95% of them seen just once. Their antigens remain unidentified. The material was unstimulated CD8+ T cells sorted from spleen or lymph node cells, obtained before transplant. These receptors were obtained from a human donor who was the organ donor for an intestinal transplant. CDR3s include the opening cysteine and the closing phenylalanine or tryptophan. Size tells how often a clone was seen (once, few, many) or the class of an expanded clone, and some rows leave it out.

NA | TRBJ2-5 | TRBV11-2 | CASSLETLAGDQETQYF
NA | TRBJ2-7 | TRBV4-1 | CASSQGEVSYEQYF
NA | TRBJ1-3 | TRBV19 | CASSPGNTIYF
NA | TRBJ1-6 | TRBV5-6 | CASSLQHTAGSPLHF
NA | TRBJ2-1 | TRBV7-9 | CASSPKRLAGFYNEQFF
NA | TRBJ1-2 | TRBV6-5 | CAVGRWDGYTF
NA | TRBJ2-3 | TRBV6-1 | CASTPGTGATDTQYF
NA | TRBJ1-2 | TRBV5-1 | CASSDHFEQGNGYTF
NA | TRBJ1-5 | TRBV19 | CATGQGNSNQPQHF
once | TRBJ2-1 | TRBV5-6 | CASSHALANRINEQFF
NA | TRBJ2-1 | TRBV5-6 | CATYSRGASYNEQFF
NA | TRBJ2-2 | TRBV30 | CAWDGTSANTGELFF
NA | TRBJ2-2 | TRBV5-4 | CASSLGLAGATGELFF
NA | NA | TRBV9 | CASSATLTDGYEQYF
NA | TRBJ2-2 | TRBV4-1 | CASSQAGTLNTGELFF
NA | TRBJ2-2 | TRBV7-3 | CASSLGESTGELFF
NA | TRBJ2-7 | TRBV6-5 | CASSTGGEQYF
NA | TRBJ2-7 | TRBV29-1 | CSVVIGHGINSYEQYF
NA | TRBJ2-1 | TRBV5-4 | CASSLAKRGRDEQFF
NA | TRBJ2-4 | TRBV4-1 | CASSQSPGGTNIQYF
NA | TRBJ1-1 | TRBV2 | CASSEGQGLNTEAFF
NA | TRBJ2-5 | TRBV7-2 | CASSFRPGLSLQYF
NA | TRBJ1-1 | TRBV10-3 | CAISRQGYAEAFF
NA | TRBJ2-7 | TRBV4-1 | CASSQGEASGSLASYEQYF
once | TRBJ2-7 | TRBV2 | CASSELSGALSYEQYF
NA | TRBJ2-2 | TRBV19 | CASSIRDGTGELFF
NA | TRBJ2-6 | TRBV27 | CASREDRGRTGANVLTF
NA | TRBJ2-1 | TRBV4-1 | CASSLLAGSSYNEQFF
NA | TRBJ2-7 | TRBV28 | CASSWGHEQYF
NA | TRBJ1-1 | TRBV7-4 | CASSLEGSNTEAFF
NA | TRBJ2-7 | TRBV10-3 | CAISESSEQYF
NA | TRBJ2-1 | TRBV2 | CAGNEQFF
NA | TRBJ2-2 | TRBV29-1 | CSVESGLGTGELFF
NA | TRBJ2-1 | TRBV7-9 | CASSLALAGGNNEQFF
NA | TRBJ2-1 | TRBV9 | CASSVGLLSGDEQFF
NA | TRBJ2-1 | TRBV6-1 | CASSEAVQGFNEQFF
once | TRBJ2-5 | TRBV10-2 | CASSDTGRQETQYF
NA | TRBJ1-1 | TRBV29-1 | CSAEDGVGTEAFF
few | TRBJ1-1 | TRBV13 | CASSARQGMNTEAFF
NA | TRBJ1-6 | TRBV19 | CASSMGVTSPLHF